A selection of T cell receptor beta chains follows, all from one sample in a study of blood T cells in healthy people across ages. MiXCR, run by TCRdb on the 5' RACE reads, gives a single entry per CDR3 protein. The table has 780,000 or so distinct CDR3 sequences, 25% seen once. These data were also reused for a study on T cells of mothers and their children.

The material sequenced was blood. These receptors were collected from a boy between 10 and 17 years old in good health. The conserved cysteine and the conserved F or W are not part of the CDR3 here. Expanded clones get a size class; other rows say once, few or many, or leave the size out.

j_call | v_call | clone_size | cdr3_aa
TRBJ2-7 | TRBV20-1 | few | SASGAYEQY
TRBJ1-4 | TRBV4-1 | NA | ASSQGTANEKLF
TRBJ2-2 | TRBV6-5 | NA | ASSYGGYTGELF
TRBJ1-2 | TRBV28 | few | ASSASGQGEIYGYT
TRBJ1-2 | TRBV6-2/TRBV6-3 | few | ASSSGQPPVYGYT
TRBJ1-5 | TRBV15 | few | ATSRDSASNQPQH
TRBJ1-2 | TRBV4-1 | NA | ASSQEPVVLNT
TRBJ1-1 | TRBV6-5 | NA | ASSYSGSTNTEAF
TRBJ2-5 | TRBV27 | NA | ASSPRGLVETQY
TRBJ2-7 | TRBV21-1 | NA | ASSKKGRGYEQY
TRBJ2-4 | TRBV12-3/TRBV12-4 | few | ASSRQGVAKNIQY
NA | TRBV11-2 | NA | ASSTPSFHGQF
TRBJ2-2 | TRBV2 | NA | ASRIEVVAGRTGELF
TRBJ2-7 | TRBV20-1 | NA | SAHGDSPAYEQY
NA | TRBV5-1 | few | ASSGGLASSYEQY
TRBJ2-5 | TRBV7-6 | NA | ASSPDAWETQY
TRBJ1-2 | TRBV6-5 | NA | ASSLQGGFGSYGYT
TRBJ2-1 | TRBV5-6 | NA | ASTMFVAGFSYNEQF
TRBJ2-5 | TRBV6-5 | NA | ASSYSTAQY
TRBJ2-3 | TRBV21-1 | NA | ASSKVRDLAGGSTDTQY
TRBJ2-7 | TRBV28 | NA | ASSFSSGRAEQY
TRBJ2-7 | TRBV4-3 | NA | ASSQGAVAGAEIYEQY
TRBJ1-5 | TRBV10-2 | NA | ASSLAGAGYQH
NA | TRBV4-1 | few | ASSPGAGAYEQY
NA | TRBV20-1 | NA | SAGTERLVGEQF
TRBJ2-3 | TRBV28 | few | ASHTGAGDTQY
TRBJ2-5 | TRBV27 | few | ASSRRTGAILQETQY
TRBJ2-7 | TRBV24-1 | NA | ATSDFSAGTSYGQY
TRBJ2-2 | TRBV4-3 | NA | ASSQDRVGANTGELF
TRBJ1-5 | TRBV24-1 | NA | ATSDSYREPQH
TRBJ1-5 | TRBV28 | NA | ASTIRAGGLYSNQPQH
TRBJ1-1 | TRBV20-1 | NA | SASLWGRTEAF
TRBJ2-5 | TRBV11-2 | few | ASSLDGRGETQY